These 23 T cell receptor beta chains originate from one sample sequenced in a study of T cells in Graves' hyperthyroidism and ophthalmopathy. Template material for amplifying TCR beta CDR3 regions consisted of RNA transcripts. First-round RT-PCR targeting the TCR CDR3 was performed with the HTBI primer set. One entry per CDR3 protein, called by TCRdb with MiXCR from the multiplex PCR reads. The repertoire holds about 25,000 distinct CDR3 sequences, roughly 49% seen once, with around 23% in the top ten. Sequencing was done on a sample of blood. These receptors were taken from a middle-aged woman with Graves' hyperthyroidism that later progressed to Graves' ophthalmopathy.

The genes are TRBV7-9 and TRBJ2-1; D is unresolved. The V gene lost 5 bases and the J gene lost 7 bases, with 24 bases spanning the gap. This CDR3 has 17 amino acids. Per the germline V gene, CDR1 is SEHNR and CDR2 is FQNEAQ (reference sequence). Written as DNA, the CDR3 is TGTGCCAGCAGCCCCACCCTACCCGAGCCCCCTTGGAATGAGCAGTTCTTC. This codes for CASSPTLPEPPWNEQFF.

The chain combines TRBV12-3 or TRBV12-4 with TRBJ2-7; tentative D call: TRBD2 (6 bases). V dropped 5 bases and J dropped 3 bases, with 11 bases sitting between them. CDR3 length: 13 amino acids. In DNA form, the CDR3 reads TGTGCCAGCAGTACGACTAGACGCTACGAGCAGTACTTC. It is translated as CASSTTRRYEQYF.

The V call is TRBV7-9, the J call TRBJ1-2; 8 nucleotides line up with TRBD1. The germline V gene has CDR1 SEHNR and CDR2 FQNEAQ (reference sequence). This CDR3 region has 13 residues. V trimming: 0 bases; J trimming: 8 bases; junction bases outside the gene matches: 2. DNA of the CDR3: TGTGCCAGCAGCTTAGCGACAGGGGCAGGCTACACCTTC. It codes for CASSLATGAGYTF.

This chain links TRBV10-3 with TRBJ1-1, with 7 bases that match TRBD1. V gave up 3 bases and J gave up 2 bases; unmatched junction bases: 6. Germline V gene data show CDR1 as ENHRY and CDR2 as SYGVKD. This CDR3 region has 15 residues. The CDR3 nucleotides are TGTGCCATCAGTGATATGACAGGGTCCAACACTGAAGCTTTCTTT. Its protein is CAISDMTGSNTEAFF.

This clonotype showed up just once. The chain uses TRBV29-1 and TRBJ1-1, with D possibly TRBD1 on 6 matching bases. V lost 6 bases to trimming and J lost 5 bases, with 22 bases between them. CDR3 length: 15 amino acids. Looked up from germline, CDR1 is SQVTM and CDR2 is ANQGSEA. CDR3 sequence reads: CSVGLSGRGGTEAFF. For the CDR3, the DNA is TGCAGCGTGGGTTTAAGCGGCAGGGGAGGGACTGAAGCTTTCTTT.

To note about this clonotype: One end of the junction is discordant with germline, which a read error may explain. The chain carries TRBV2 and TRBJ1-5; D possibly corresponds to TRBD1 (5 bases). The germline gives CDR1 SNHLY, CDR2 FYNNEI. The CDR3 totals 16 residues. CDR3 protein: CASSGTFEVDNQPQHF. In nucleotides, the CDR3 is TGTGCCAGCAGTGGCACCTTTGAGGTGGACAATCAACCCCAGCATTTT.

This chain joins TRBV5-1 and TRBJ1-2, with D perhaps TRBD1 (5 bases). The CDR3 has 15 amino acids. In germline, CDR1 is SGHRS, CDR2 YFSETQ. V gave up 0 bases and J gave up 6 bases, with 15 bases separating them. The CDR3: CASSLVGQGEDGYTF. The DNA of the CDR3 is TGCGCCAGCAGCTTGGTGGGGCAGGGAGAGGATGGCTACACCTTC.

The chain joins TRBV7-9 to TRBJ2-1, with 7 nucleotides matching TRBD2. Germline CDR1 and CDR2: SEHNR and FQNEAQ (reference sequence). Losses at the gene ends were 11 bases for V and 0 bases for J; bases not matched to a gene: 13. This CDR3 is 16 amino acids long. CDR3 residues: CALDGLGVNSYNEQFF. The CDR3, as DNA: TGTGCCCTCGATGGACTAGGGGTCAACTCCTACAATGAGCAGTTCTTC. Variable domain in full (rest from reference TRBV7-9 and TRBJ2-1): DTGVSQNPRHKITKRGQNVTFRCDPISEHNRLYWYRQTLGQGPEFLTYFQNEAQLEKSRLLSDRFSAERPKGSFSTLEIQRTEQGDSAMYLCALDGLGVNSYNEQFFGPGTRLTVL.

The chain carries TRBV13 and TRBJ2-7; D uncertain. V lost 3 bases and J lost 5, with 14 bases in between. The CDR3 covers 14 residues. Germline values: CDR1 PRHDT, CDR2 FYEKMQ (reference sequence). The CDR3 loop reads CASSLATMEHEQYF. CDR3 sequence (DNA): TGTGCCAGCAGCTTGGCTACCATGGAACACGAGCAGTACTTC. Combining the CDR3 with reference TRBV13 and TRBJ2-7 gives the whole variable domain AAGVIQSPRHLIKEKRETATLKCYPIPRHDTVYWYQQGPGQDPQFLISFYEKMQSDKGSIPDRFSAQQFSDYHSELNMSSLELGDSALYFCASSLATMEHEQYFGPGTRLTVT.

The rearrangement joins TRBV5-1 to TRBJ2-3, with 7 bases aligning to TRBD1. This CDR3 spans 15 amino acids. Per the germline V gene, CDR1 is SGHRS and CDR2 is YFSETQ. V lost 0 bases, J lost 2 bases, and 3 bases stayed unmatched. Written as DNA, the CDR3 is TGCGCCAGCAGCTTGGACAGGGGTCCCACAGATACGCAGTATTTT. This codes for CASSLDRGPTDTQYF.

J is TRBJ2-5 and V is TRBV5-8; 7 bases fit TRBD2. Germline-derived CDR1 and CDR2 are SGHTS and YDEGEE. The CDR3 is made up of 14 amino acids. V lost 6 bases, J lost 1 base, and 6 bases stayed unmatched. CDR3 nucleotides: TGTGCCAGCATCCGCAGACTAGCCCAAGAGACCCAGTACTTC. This encodes CASIRRLAQETQYF.

J is TRBJ2-7 and V is TRBV2, with 12 bases aligning to TRBD2. CDR1 SNHLY and CDR2 FYNNEI come from the germline V gene. This CDR3 has 14 amino acids. Unmatched junction bases numbered 6, after V lost 6 bases and J lost 6 bases. CDR3 DNA: TGTGCCAGCAGCGGACTAGCGGGACGTTCCGAGCAGTACTTC. As protein: CASSGLAGRSEQYF.

This chain uses TRBV5-1 with TRBJ1-1; 7 positions match TRBD1. CDR1 is SGHRS, CDR2 YFSETQ, per germline. CDR3 length: 14 residues. After removal of 5 bases from V and 0 bases from J, the junction contained 4 bases not matched to a gene. The CDR3 reads CASRPGTVNTEAFF. The CDR3 DNA is TGCGCCAGCAGACCCGGGACAGTGAACACTGAAGCTTTCTTT. The variable domain in full, with the rest retrieved from reference TRBV5-1 and TRBJ1-1, is KAGVTQTPRYLIKTRGQQVTLSCSPISGHRSVSWYQQTPGQGLQFLFEYFSETQRNKGNFPGRFSGRQFSNSRSEMNVSTLELGDSALYLCASRPGTVNTEAFFGQGTRLTVV.

The chain carries TRBV2 and TRBJ2-1, with D perhaps being TRBD1 or TRBD2 (5 bases each). This CDR3 has 14 residues. Germline V CDR1 and CDR2: SNHLY, FYNNEI. Trimming shortened V by 0 bases and J by 7 bases, and 10 bases separated the two germline ends. In nucleotides, the CDR3 is TGTGCCAGCAGTGAAGCGCTTGGGGGTAATGAGCAGTTCTTC. It yields the protein CASSEALGGNEQFF.

A note on this clonotype: An end of the junction does not agree with germline; a read error may underlie this. The genes are TRBV7-7 and TRBJ2-2; possible D gene TRBD2, 6 bases. The CDR3 runs to 17 residues. Germline V CDR1 and CDR2: SSHAT, FNYEAQ (reference sequence). The chain's CDR3 is CASSLQERGINTGGLFF. The CDR3 bases are TGTGCTAGCAGCTTACAGGAACGGGGAATCAACACCGGGGGGCTGTTTTTT.

The J gene is TRBJ2-1, the V gene TRBV2; D is unclear. Trimming took 6 bases from V and 11 from J, leaving 11 bases between them. This CDR3 has 11 residues. CDR1 SNHLY and CDR2 FYNNEI come from the germline V gene. The CDR3 protein is CASRPTPQQFF. In DNA, the CDR3 is TGTGCCAGCAGGCCTACCCCCCAGCAGTTCTTC.

The rearrangement links TRBV5-4 to TRBJ2-7; 11 bases are shared with TRBD2. This CDR3 is 15 amino acids long. Germline-derived CDR1 and CDR2 are SGHNT and YYREEE (reference sequence). The V gene end was trimmed by 2 bases and the J gene end by 0 bases; junction bases not matched to a gene: 1. CDR3 amino acids: CASSFTSGGSYEQYF. As DNA, the CDR3 is TGTGCCAGCAGCTTCACTAGCGGGGGCTCCTACGAGCAGTACTTC.

V is TRBV6-6 and J is TRBJ2-7, with TRBD1 identical over 9 bases. V gave up 2 bases and J gave up 1 base; unmatched junction bases: 3. Germline-derived CDR1 and CDR2 are MNHNY and SVGAGI (reference sequence). The CDR3 runs 15 residues. The CDR3 spells CASSYPGQGSYEQYF. The CDR3 nucleotides read TGTGCCAGCAGTTACCCGGGACAGGGTTCCTACGAGCAGTACTTC.

The J gene is TRBJ2-4, the V gene TRBV10-3; TRBD2 matches at 7 bases. Trimming at V came to 0 bases and at J to 9 bases, leaving 5 bases not matched to a gene. CDR1 ENHRY and CDR2 SYGVKD come from the germline V gene. The CDR3 extends over 14 amino acids. CDR3 amino acids: CAISESEGGGIQYF. The CDR3 region has the DNA TGTGCCATCAGTGAGTCGGAAGGCGGGGGCATTCAGTACTTC.

The rearrangement joins TRBV5-6 to TRBJ2-7; TRBD2 agrees at 9 bases. CDR3 length equals 16 residues. Germline CDR1 is SGHDT and CDR2 is YYEEEE. V shed 4 bases, J shed 4 bases, and the junction held 12 bases outside the gene matches. The CDR3 spells CASSDHPGTSWYEQYF. The CDR3 nucleotides read TGTGCCAGCAGCGACCATCCCGGGACTAGCTGGTACGAGCAGTACTTC.

This clonotype qualifies as medium-sized. The rearrangement links TRBV20-1 to TRBJ2-1; 8 bases are a match to TRBD2. The CDR3 has 13 amino acids. With 7 bases clipped from V and 8 bases from J, the junction kept 10 bases outside the gene matches. CDR1 DFQATT and CDR2 SNEGSKA come from the germline V gene (reference sequence). CDR3 nucleotide sequence: TGCAGTGTCCTTCCCGGGACTAGGGATGAGCAGTTCTTC. Translating gives CSVLPGTRDEQFF.

The V call is TRBV20-1, the J call TRBJ1-1; 8 nucleotides align to TRBD1. Germline CDR1 is DFQATT and CDR2 is SNEGSKA (reference sequence). The CDR3 has 14 amino acids. V was clipped by 3 bases and J by 6 bases; unmatched bases: 9. The DNA of the CDR3 is TGCAGTGCTAGCCTGGACAGGGATACAGCTGAAGCTTTCTTT. Protein: CSASLDRDTAEAFF.

The chain employs TRBV19 and TRBJ2-6, with a possible D match to TRBD1 (6 bases). Between the trimmed V and J ends, which lost 7 bases and 3 bases, there was a span of 13 bases. The CDR3 is 15 residues long. Per germline, CDR1 LNHDA and CDR2 SQIVND (reference sequence). CDR3 sequence: CASTPTGIGANVLTF. The CDR3 region has the DNA TGTGCCAGTACCCCTACAGGGATTGGGGCCAACGTCCTGACTTTC.